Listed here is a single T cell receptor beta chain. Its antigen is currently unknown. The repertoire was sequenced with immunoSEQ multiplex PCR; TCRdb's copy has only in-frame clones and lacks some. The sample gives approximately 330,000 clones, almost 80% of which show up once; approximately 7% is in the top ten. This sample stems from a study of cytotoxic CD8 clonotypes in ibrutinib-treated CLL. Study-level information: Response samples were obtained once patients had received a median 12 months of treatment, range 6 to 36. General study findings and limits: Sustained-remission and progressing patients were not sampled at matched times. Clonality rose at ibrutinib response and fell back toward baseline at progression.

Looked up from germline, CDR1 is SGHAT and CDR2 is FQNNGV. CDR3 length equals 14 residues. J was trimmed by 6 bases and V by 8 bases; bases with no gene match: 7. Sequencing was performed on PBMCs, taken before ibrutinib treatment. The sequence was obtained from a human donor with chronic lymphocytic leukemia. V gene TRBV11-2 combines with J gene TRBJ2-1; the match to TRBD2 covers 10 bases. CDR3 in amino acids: CASGTSGASNEQFF. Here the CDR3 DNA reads TGTGCCAGCGGAACTAGCGGGGCCTCCAATGAGCAGTTCTTC. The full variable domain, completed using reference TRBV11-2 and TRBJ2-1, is EAGVAQSPRYKIIEKRQSVAFWCNPISGHATLYWYQQILGQGPKLLIQFQNNGVVDDSQLPKDRFSAERLKGVDSTLKIQPAKLEDSAVYLCASGTSGASNEQFFGPGTRLTVL.